Presented here are 8 T cell receptor beta chains from one specimen sequenced in a study of blood T cell repertoires in COVID-19. The assay was immunoSEQ multiplex PCR, and TCRdb's table has in-frame clones only and misses some. The data show about 210,000 clones, over 75% seen once. The specimen sequenced was PBMCs or T cells enriched from blood (not recorded which). The receptors here all came from a man aged 35-49 years who had recovered from COVID-19.

The gene calls are TRBV7-2 and TRBJ2-1; possibly TRBD1 for D (5 bases). V lost 5 bases, J lost 2 bases, and 16 bases lay in between. Germline loops: CDR1 SGHTA, CDR2 FQGNSA. The CDR3 totals 16 residues. The CDR3 nucleotides read TGTGCCAGCAGCCGCCAAGGGGCAGTTCCCTACAATGAGCAGTTCTTC. Amino acid sequence: CASSRQGAVPYNEQFF.

The gene calls are TRBV6-5 and TRBJ2-7, with TRBD1 matching 9 bases. J lost 4 bases, V lost 5 bases, and 9 bases had no gene match. Germline V lookup: CDR1 MNHEY, CDR2 SVGAGI. The CDR3 is made up of 15 amino acids. The DNA of the CDR3 is TGTGCCAGCAGTCTGACCGGGACAGGGATATACGAGCAGTACTTC. Its protein is CASSLTGTGIYEQYF.

The V call is TRBV5-1, the J call TRBJ1-2; D remains ambiguous. Trimming took 4 bases from V and 7 from J, leaving 8 bases between them. CDR3 size: 11 residues. CDR1 and CDR2 (germline): SGHRS, YFSETQ. DNA for the CDR3: TGCGCCAGCAGCGGTCGGGGTGGCTACACCTTC. Amino acid sequence: CASSGRGGYTF.

This rearrangement joins TRBV6-5 to TRBJ2-7; 11 nucleotides line up with TRBD1. Per germline, CDR1 MNHEY and CDR2 SVGAGI. V shed 6 bases and J 3 bases; nucleotides not matched to a gene: 7. CDR3 length equals 15 residues. CDR3 nucleotides: TGTGCCAGCAGATCCTGGACAGGGGGCTTCTACGAGCAGTACTTC. Encoded protein: CASRSWTGGFYEQYF.

The genes are TRBV19 and TRBJ2-7; the match to TRBD1 covers 7 bases. The length of the CDR3 is 14 residues. V lost 3 bases and J lost 8; bases outside the gene matches: 10. Per germline, CDR1 LNHDA and CDR2 SQIVND (reference sequence). CDR3 loop: CASSIRQGKCQQYF. The DNA for the CDR3 is TGTGCCAGTAGTATTCGACAGGGAAAGTGTCAGCAGTACTTC.

The chain has TRBV30 and TRBJ1-6; D remains unclear. From germline, CDR1 is GTSNPN and CDR2 SVGIG (reference sequence). This CDR3 has 17 amino acids. V was trimmed by 3 bases and J by 7 bases, leaving 22 bases between them. CDR3 in DNA: TGTGCCTGGAGGCGATGGGATGCCAGATGGGAGAATTCACCCCTCCACTTT. It yields the protein CAWRRWDARWENSPLHF.

V gene TRBV11-2 combines with J gene TRBJ1-6, with 7 bases lining up with TRBD1. The CDR3 runs to 17 residues. CDR1 is SGHAT, CDR2 FQNNGV, per germline. The V and J ends lost 2 bases and 4 bases, in that order; junction bases with no gene match: 8. The CDR3: CASSLSAGGTYNSPLHF. In DNA form, the CDR3 reads TGTGCCAGCAGCTTATCGGCAGGGGGTACTTATAATTCACCCCTCCACTTT.

This chain connects TRBV7-9 to TRBJ1-4; D not certain. Germline V gives CDR1 SEHNR, CDR2 FQNEAQ (reference sequence). Trimming took off 4 bases at V and 8 bases at J, with 8 bases between the two ends. This CDR3 is built from 12 residues. The CDR3 DNA follows: TGTGCCAGCAGCTCCTTCCGGGAAAAACTGTTTTTT. This gives the protein CASSSFREKLFF. The full variable domain, in which reference TRBV7-9 and TRBJ1-4 provide the parts outside the CDR3, is DTGVSQNPRHKITKRGQNVTFRCDPISEHNRLYWYRQTLGQGPEFLTYFQNEAQLEKSRLLSDRFSAERPKGSFSTLEIQRTEQGDSAMYLCASSSFREKLFFGSGTQLSVL.